These T cell receptor beta chains were read from a single sample in a study of T cell clones after liver transplantation. The assay was immunoSEQ multiplex PCR, and TCRdb's table has in-frame clones only and misses some. The data contain 70,000 to 85,000 clones, about 80% of them singletons. This material consisted of CD4+ T cells from blood, taken before liver transplant. The receptors come from a human donor who received a liver transplant. Both conserved end residues are part of each CDR3. Each record gives: D gene, V gene, clone size, J gene, CDR3 protein, CDR3 DNA. D genes are given only for firm matches. The listing skips clone size in some rows; elsewhere it reads once, few, many or a size class.

D gene: -
V gene: TRBV18
clone size: -
J gene: TRBJ1-4
CDR3 protein: CASSLAGGNEKLFF
CDR3 DNA: TGTGCCAGCTCACTCGCCGGGGGGAATGAAAAACTGTTTTTT

D gene: TRBD2
V gene: TRBV5-4
clone size: -
J gene: TRBJ2-3
CDR3 protein: CASSLVTSGSADTQYF
CDR3 DNA: TGTGCCAGCAGCTTGGTGACTAGCGGGAGCGCAGATACGCAGTATTTT

D gene: TRBD2
V gene: TRBV2
clone size: -
J gene: TRBJ2-1
CDR3 protein: CASSRLAGGSSYNEQFF
CDR3 DNA: TGTGCCAGCAGTAGACTAGCGGGAGGGAGCTCCTACAATGAGCAGTTCTTC

D gene: TRBD1
V gene: TRBV11-1
clone size: -
J gene: TRBJ1-1
CDR3 protein: CASSPGQGALGEAFF
CDR3 DNA: TGTGCCAGCAGCCCGGGACAGGGGGCTCTGGGTGAAGCTTTCTTT

D gene: TRBD2
V gene: TRBV9
clone size: -
J gene: TRBJ2-1
CDR3 protein: CASSPSGFSYNEQFF
CDR3 DNA: TGTGCCAGCAGCCCTAGCGGGTTCTCCTACAATGAGCAGTTCTTC

D gene: -
V gene: TRBV28
clone size: -
J gene: TRBJ1-5
CDR3 protein: CASSPHSGSNQPQHF
CDR3 DNA: TGTGCCAGCAGCCCCCATTCGGGGAGCAATCAGCCCCAGCATTTT

D gene: -
V gene: TRBV4-3
clone size: -
J gene: TRBJ1-2
CDR3 protein: CASSQRVGRDYGYTF
CDR3 DNA: TGCGCCAGCAGCCAAAGGGTGGGGAGAGACTATGGCTACACCTTC

D gene: -
V gene: TRBV6-6
clone size: -
J gene: TRBJ1-1
CDR3 protein: CASSYSGDRAFF
CDR3 DNA: TGTGCCAGCAGTTACTCAGGGGATAGGGCTTTCTTT

D gene: -
V gene: TRBV28
clone size: -
J gene: TRBJ1-4
CDR3 protein: CASKGGQSNEKLFF
CDR3 DNA: TGTGCCAGCAAGGGTGGGCAGTCTAATGAAAAACTGTTTTTT

D gene: -
V gene: TRBV5-1
clone size: -
J gene: TRBJ2-2
CDR3 protein: CASRPGTSNTGELFF
CDR3 DNA: TGCGCCAGCAGGCCCGGGACTTCGAACACCGGGGAGCTGTTTTTT

D gene: TRBD1
V gene: TRBV10-3
clone size: -
J gene: TRBJ1-5
CDR3 protein: CAISDRGNNQPQHF
CDR3 DNA: TGTGCCATCAGCGACAGGGGAAATAATCAGCCCCAGCATTTT

D gene: -
V gene: TRBV2
clone size: -
J gene: TRBJ1-4
CDR3 protein: CASRGDGLEEKLFF
CDR3 DNA: TGTGCCAGCAGGGGGGATGGTTTGGAGGAAAAACTGTTTTTT

D gene: TRBD1
V gene: TRBV28
clone size: -
J gene: TRBJ1-2
CDR3 protein: CASRLGQATYGYTF
CDR3 DNA: TGTGCCAGCAGATTGGGACAGGCCACCTATGGCTACACCTTC

D gene: -
V gene: TRBV6-5
clone size: -
J gene: TRBJ1-4
CDR3 protein: CASSKPPPWEKLFF
CDR3 DNA: TGTGCCAGCAGTAAACCTCCTCCGTGGGAAAAACTGTTTTTT

D gene: TRBD1
V gene: TRBV20-1
clone size: -
J gene: TRBJ2-1
CDR3 protein: CSARLTGLQFF
CDR3 DNA: TGCAGTGCTAGACTGACAGGGTTGCAGTTCTTC

D gene: -
V gene: TRBV5-6
clone size: -
J gene: TRBJ2-5
CDR3 protein: CASSRQETQYF
CDR3 DNA: TGTGCCAGCAGCAGACAAGAGACCCAGTACTTC

D gene: TRBD1
V gene: TRBV6-6
clone size: -
J gene: TRBJ1-2
CDR3 protein: CASSLTQDRRYTF
CDR3 DNA: TGTGCCAGCAGCCTAACCCAGGACAGGCGGTACACCTTC

D gene: -
V gene: TRBV27
clone size: -
J gene: TRBJ2-5
CDR3 protein: CASSHRPLAEETQYF
CDR3 DNA: TGTGCCAGCAGTCACCGGCCCTTAGCGGAGGAGACCCAGTACTTC

D gene: TRBD1
V gene: TRBV19
clone size: once
J gene: TRBJ2-1
CDR3 protein: CASSSAGTGAGEQFF
CDR3 DNA: TGTGCCAGTAGTAGCGCCGGGACAGGGGCCGGTGAGCAGTTCTTC

D gene: -
V gene: TRBV18
clone size: -
J gene: TRBJ1-4
CDR3 protein: CASSPGVEKLFF
CDR3 DNA: TGTGCCAGCTCACCCGGTGTTGAAAAACTGTTTTTT

D gene: TRBD1
V gene: TRBV14
clone size: -
J gene: TRBJ2-1
CDR3 protein: CASSQRQGLGNEQFF
CDR3 DNA: TGTGCCAGCAGCCAAAGACAGGGTTTAGGTAATGAGCAGTTCTTC

D gene: TRBD1
V gene: TRBV11-2
clone size: -
J gene: TRBJ1-3
CDR3 protein: CASSTRQGGSGNTIYF
CDR3 DNA: TGTGCCAGCAGCACCAGACAGGGCGGCTCTGGAAACACCATATATTTT

D gene: -
V gene: TRBV27
clone size: once
J gene: TRBJ2-7
CDR3 protein: CASSDPGHEQYF
CDR3 DNA: TGTGCCAGCAGTGACCCTGGGCACGAGCAGTACTTC

D gene: TRBD2
V gene: TRBV9
clone size: -
J gene: TRBJ2-3
CDR3 protein: CASSPRGSGMDTQYF
CDR3 DNA: TGTGCCAGCAGCCCCCGGGGTAGCGGGATGGATACGCAGTATTTT

D gene: -
V gene: TRBV7-6
clone size: -
J gene: TRBJ2-1
CDR3 protein: CASSLETDDGQFF
CDR3 DNA: TGTGCCAGCAGCTTAGAGACAGACGATGGGCAGTTCTTC

D gene: TRBD2
V gene: TRBV4-2
clone size: -
J gene: TRBJ2-7
CDR3 protein: CASSLQTGGSYEQYF
CDR3 DNA: TGTGCCAGCAGCCTCCAAACCGGGGGGTCCTACGAGCAGTACTTC

D gene: TRBD2
V gene: TRBV2
clone size: -
J gene: TRBJ2-3
CDR3 protein: CASRASGGTDTQYF
CDR3 DNA: TGTGCCAGCAGGGCTAGCGGGGGCACAGATACGCAGTATTTT

D gene: -
V gene: TRBV6-5
clone size: -
J gene: TRBJ2-7
CDR3 protein: CASSDLHEQYF
CDR3 DNA: TGTGCCAGCAGTGATCTCCACGAGCAGTACTTC

D gene: -
V gene: TRBV7-2
clone size: -
J gene: TRBJ2-3
CDR3 protein: CASSLEASSTDTQYF
CDR3 DNA: TGTGCCAGCAGCTTAGAGGCTAGCTCCACAGATACGCAGTATTTT

D gene: -
V gene: TRBV29-1
clone size: -
J gene: TRBJ2-5
CDR3 protein: CSVRRGSQETQYF
CDR3 DNA: TGCAGCGTTCGTCGAGGCAGCCAAGAGACCCAGTACTTC

D gene: TRBD1
V gene: TRBV28
clone size: -
J gene: TRBJ1-4
CDR3 protein: CASSSPVTGGEREKLFF
CDR3 DNA: TGTGCCAGCAGTTCACCCGTGACAGGGGGCGAGAGGGAAAAACTGTTTTTT

D gene: -
V gene: TRBV25-1
clone size: -
J gene: TRBJ1-2
CDR3 protein: CASSFTGLPGGYTF
CDR3 DNA: TGTGCCAGCAGTTTCACCGGCCTCCCAGGGGGCTACACCTTC

D gene: -
V gene: TRBV7-2
clone size: -
J gene: TRBJ2-3
CDR3 protein: CASSLSGGVGTDTQYF
CDR3 DNA: TGTGCCAGCAGCTTAAGTGGGGGAGTAGGCACAGATACGCAGTATTTT

D gene: -
V gene: TRBV6-5
clone size: -
J gene: TRBJ2-1
CDR3 protein: CASSYREYNEQFF
CDR3 DNA: TGTGCCAGCAGTTACCGAGAATACAATGAGCAGTTCTTC

D gene: -
V gene: TRBV5-4
clone size: -
J gene: TRBJ1-1
CDR3 protein: CASSFGGSGPGSAFF
CDR3 DNA: TGTGCCAGCAGCTTTGGAGGGTCGGGGCCGGGATCGGCTTTCTTT

D gene: -
V gene: TRBV27
clone size: -
J gene: TRBJ1-1
CDR3 protein: CASSLRPTPMNTEAFF
CDR3 DNA: TGTGCCAGCAGTTTAAGGCCAACCCCCATGAACACTGAAGCTTTCTTT

D gene: TRBD2
V gene: TRBV28
clone size: -
J gene: TRBJ2-5
CDR3 protein: CASSFRLAGEETQYF
CDR3 DNA: TGTGCCAGCAGTTTCCGACTAGCGGGAGAAGAGACCCAGTACTTC

D gene: TRBD1
V gene: TRBV30
clone size: -
J gene: TRBJ2-5
CDR3 protein: CAWSVRQGLYF
CDR3 DNA: TGTGCCTGGAGTGTAAGACAGGGTTTGTACTTC

D gene: TRBD2
V gene: TRBV7-8
clone size: -
J gene: TRBJ2-7
CDR3 protein: CASSSELLGRGLGYEQYF
CDR3 DNA: TGTGCCAGCAGCTCAGAACTCCTCGGGAGGGGCCTGGGATACGAGCAGTACTTC

D gene: -
V gene: TRBV19
clone size: once
J gene: TRBJ2-4
CDR3 protein: CASSIPRGLAKNIQYF
CDR3 DNA: TGTGCCAGTAGTATTCCGAGAGGTCTAGCCAAAAACATTCAGTACTTC

D gene: TRBD2
V gene: TRBV19
clone size: -
J gene: TRBJ2-2
CDR3 protein: CASSIRLAGSSDTGELFF
CDR3 DNA: TGTGCCAGTAGTATAAGGCTAGCGGGTAGTAGCGACACCGGGGAGCTGTTTTTT

D gene: -
V gene: TRBV11-3
clone size: few
J gene: TRBJ2-1
CDR3 protein: CASSITGLPREQFF
CDR3 DNA: TGTGCCAGCAGCATTACGGGACTCCCACGGGAGCAGTTCTTC

D gene: -
V gene: TRBV7-9
clone size: -
J gene: TRBJ1-1
CDR3 protein: CASSLLQENTEAFF
CDR3 DNA: TGTGCCAGCAGCTTATTACAGGAGAACACTGAAGCTTTCTTT

D gene: -
V gene: TRBV18
clone size: -
J gene: TRBJ1-5
CDR3 protein: CASSPSLETIKPQHF
CDR3 DNA: TGTGCCAGCTCACCCTCCCTAGAAACCATCAAGCCCCAGCATTTT

D gene: TRBD2
V gene: TRBV5-4
clone size: -
J gene: TRBJ2-1
CDR3 protein: CASSTRTSGLNEQFF
CDR3 DNA: TGTGCCAGCAGTACTCGGACTAGCGGGCTCAATGAGCAGTTCTTC

D gene: -
V gene: TRBV7-2
clone size: -
J gene: TRBJ2-7
CDR3 protein: CASSPLGGNEQYF
CDR3 DNA: TGTGCCAGCAGCCCCCTAGGGGGGAACGAGCAGTACTTC

D gene: -
V gene: TRBV5-1
clone size: -
J gene: TRBJ1-2
CDR3 protein: CASRASTQGYGYTF
CDR3 DNA: TGCGCCAGCAGGGCCAGCACTCAGGGCTATGGCTACACCTTC

D gene: TRBD1
V gene: TRBV5-4
clone size: -
J gene: TRBJ2-7
CDR3 protein: CASSFQGAYEQYF
CDR3 DNA: TGTGCCAGCAGCTTCCAGGGGGCATACGAGCAGTACTTC

D gene: -
V gene: TRBV2
clone size: -
J gene: TRBJ2-7
CDR3 protein: CASERDGSYEQYF
CDR3 DNA: TGTGCCAGCGAAAGGGACGGATCCTACGAGCAGTACTTC

D gene: -
V gene: TRBV5-1
clone size: -
J gene: TRBJ2-1
CDR3 protein: CASSLVGSSYNEQFF
CDR3 DNA: TGCGCCAGCAGCCTTGTGGGAAGCTCCTACAATGAGCAGTTCTTC

D gene: -
V gene: TRBV5-4
clone size: -
J gene: TRBJ1-1
CDR3 protein: CASSRGTQNTEAFF
CDR3 DNA: TGTGCCAGCAGCCGTGGGACTCAGAACACTGAAGCTTTCTTT

D gene: -
V gene: TRBV10-3
clone size: -
J gene: TRBJ2-7
CDR3 protein: CAISKIETPEQYF
CDR3 DNA: TGTGCCATCTCAAAGATTGAAACTCCCGAGCAGTACTTC

D gene: -
V gene: TRBV10-1
clone size: -
J gene: TRBJ1-1
CDR3 protein: CASSPQGAAEAFF
CDR3 DNA: TGCGCCAGCAGTCCACAGGGAGCGGCTGAAGCTTTCTTT

D gene: TRBD2
V gene: TRBV29-1
clone size: -
J gene: TRBJ2-3
CDR3 protein: CSVPGLAGGFGTDTQYF
CDR3 DNA: TGCAGCGTACCTGGACTAGCGGGAGGATTTGGCACAGATACGCAGTATTTT

D gene: -
V gene: TRBV28
clone size: many
J gene: TRBJ2-7
CDR3 protein: CASSPGNWWSPTYEQYF
CDR3 DNA: TGTGCCAGCAGTCCGGGGAATTGGTGGAGTCCAACCTACGAGCAGTACTTC

D gene: -
V gene: TRBV30
clone size: -
J gene: TRBJ2-3
CDR3 protein: CAWSVNGGDTQYF
CDR3 DNA: TGTGCCTGGAGTGTAAATGGGGGGGATACGCAGTATTTT

D gene: TRBD2
V gene: TRBV15
clone size: -
J gene: TRBJ2-2
CDR3 protein: CATRTSDYTGELFF
CDR3 DNA: TGTGCCACACGGACTAGCGACTATACGGGGGAGCTGTTTTTT